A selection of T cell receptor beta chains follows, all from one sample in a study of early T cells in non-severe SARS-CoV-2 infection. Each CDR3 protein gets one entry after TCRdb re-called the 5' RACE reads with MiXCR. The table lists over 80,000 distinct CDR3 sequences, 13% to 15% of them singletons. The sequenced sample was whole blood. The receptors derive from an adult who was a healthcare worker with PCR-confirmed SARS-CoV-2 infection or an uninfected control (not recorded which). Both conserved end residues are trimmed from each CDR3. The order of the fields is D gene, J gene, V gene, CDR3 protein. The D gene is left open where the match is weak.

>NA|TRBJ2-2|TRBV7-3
ASSLGPQGGGTGELF
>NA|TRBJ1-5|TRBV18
ASSPEGRHQPQH
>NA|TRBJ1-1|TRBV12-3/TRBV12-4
ASSLVDRRSTF
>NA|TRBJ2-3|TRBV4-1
ASSQESHTFTDTQY
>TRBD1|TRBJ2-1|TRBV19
ASASLGTGLYRQF
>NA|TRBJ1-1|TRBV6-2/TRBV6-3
ASSRTDEAF
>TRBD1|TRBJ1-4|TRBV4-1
ASSQDPGGTGGEKLF
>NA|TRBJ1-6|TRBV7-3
ASSLNPYNSPLH
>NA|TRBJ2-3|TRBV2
ASSERDTQY
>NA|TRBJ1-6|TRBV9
ASSKSPSYNSPLH
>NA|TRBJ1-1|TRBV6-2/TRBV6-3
ASSSPRQLRNTEAF
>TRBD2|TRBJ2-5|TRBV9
ASSIGLAEETQY
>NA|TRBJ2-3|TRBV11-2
ASSLGWGTTDTQY
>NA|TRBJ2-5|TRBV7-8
ASSLPSGTSLRTQY
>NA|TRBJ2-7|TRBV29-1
SVSSGLGYEQY
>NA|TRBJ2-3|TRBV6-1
ASSELKSGEVTDTQY
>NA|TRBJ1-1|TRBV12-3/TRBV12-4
ASSFRENTEAF
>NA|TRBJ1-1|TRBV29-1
SVLSGGSDF
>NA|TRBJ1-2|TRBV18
ASSLRTDIYGYT
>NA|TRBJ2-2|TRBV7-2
ASSPLVENTGELF
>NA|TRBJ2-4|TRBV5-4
ASSLSSGHLAKNIQY
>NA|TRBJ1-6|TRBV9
ASSFGEYNSPLH
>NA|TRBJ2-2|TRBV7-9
ASSLSSNTGELF
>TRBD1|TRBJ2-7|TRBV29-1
SVGQGDGEQY
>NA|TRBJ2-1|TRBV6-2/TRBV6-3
ASSYPTPRNEQF
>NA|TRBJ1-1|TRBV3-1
ASSHRTGNGGEAF
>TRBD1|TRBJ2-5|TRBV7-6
ASSLAARGLETQY
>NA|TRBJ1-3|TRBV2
ASTREEDSGNTIY
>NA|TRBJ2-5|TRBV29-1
SGLEETQY
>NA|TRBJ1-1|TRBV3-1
ASSQVSSGMNTEAF
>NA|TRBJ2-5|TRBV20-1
SAGPTRGGETQY
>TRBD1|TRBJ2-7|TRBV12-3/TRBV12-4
ASSTGTGHEQY
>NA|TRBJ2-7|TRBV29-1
SVEDHYPT
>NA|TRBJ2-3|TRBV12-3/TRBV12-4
ASTAQGSDTQY
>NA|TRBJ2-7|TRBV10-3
AISESAGFYEQY
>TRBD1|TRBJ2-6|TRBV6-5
ASIKRGTAGANVLT
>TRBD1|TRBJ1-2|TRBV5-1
ASSAGTGRTNYGYT
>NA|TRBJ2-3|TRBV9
ASSSLPSTDTQY
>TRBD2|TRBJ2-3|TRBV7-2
ASSLRLAAFTDTQY
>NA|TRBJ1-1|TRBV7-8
ASSLAENTEAF
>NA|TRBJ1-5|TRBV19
ASSSDRTYSNQPQH
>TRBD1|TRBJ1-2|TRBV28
ASSLTGEVYGYT
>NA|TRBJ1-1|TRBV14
ASSQELRRSEAF
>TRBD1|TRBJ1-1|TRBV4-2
ASSPLLTGAITEAF
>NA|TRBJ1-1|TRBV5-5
ASSLWRANTEAF
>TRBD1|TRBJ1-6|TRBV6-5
ASSYSDGTANSPLH
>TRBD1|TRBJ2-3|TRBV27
ASSSSGGSYRDTQY
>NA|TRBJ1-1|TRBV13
ASSFNHRDGEAF
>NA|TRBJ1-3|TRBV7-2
ASSPRQFRDGNTIY
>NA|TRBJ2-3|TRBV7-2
ASSVGRGFTDTQY
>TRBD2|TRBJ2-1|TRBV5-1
ASSLASGVYNEQF